This T cell receptor beta chain was identified during a study of technical replicates of blood from a handful of donors. Method: immunoSEQ multiplex PCR; TCRdb's copy keeps in-frame clones and lacks some. The table lists approximately 81,000 clones, 90% to 97% of them singletons. V trimming: 4 bases; J trimming: 3 bases; junction bases outside the gene matches: 4. CDR3 length equals 13 residues. The germline gives CDR1 SGDLS, CDR2 YYNGEE. Sequencing was performed on T cells isolated from PBMCs. This TCR was recovered from a human donor in good health. The genes are TRBV9 and TRBJ2-7; TRBD2 matches 7 bases. The CDR3 loop reads CASSPGRNYEQYF. The DNA of the CDR3 is TGTGCCAGCAGCCCCGGGAGGAACTACGAGCAGTACTTC. The full variable domain, completed using reference TRBV9 and TRBJ2-7, is DSGVTQTPKHLITATGQRVTLRCSPRSGDLSVYWYQQSLDQGLQFLIQYYNGEERAKGNILERFSAQQFPDLHSELNLSSLELGDSALYFCASSPGRNYEQYFGPGTRLTVT.